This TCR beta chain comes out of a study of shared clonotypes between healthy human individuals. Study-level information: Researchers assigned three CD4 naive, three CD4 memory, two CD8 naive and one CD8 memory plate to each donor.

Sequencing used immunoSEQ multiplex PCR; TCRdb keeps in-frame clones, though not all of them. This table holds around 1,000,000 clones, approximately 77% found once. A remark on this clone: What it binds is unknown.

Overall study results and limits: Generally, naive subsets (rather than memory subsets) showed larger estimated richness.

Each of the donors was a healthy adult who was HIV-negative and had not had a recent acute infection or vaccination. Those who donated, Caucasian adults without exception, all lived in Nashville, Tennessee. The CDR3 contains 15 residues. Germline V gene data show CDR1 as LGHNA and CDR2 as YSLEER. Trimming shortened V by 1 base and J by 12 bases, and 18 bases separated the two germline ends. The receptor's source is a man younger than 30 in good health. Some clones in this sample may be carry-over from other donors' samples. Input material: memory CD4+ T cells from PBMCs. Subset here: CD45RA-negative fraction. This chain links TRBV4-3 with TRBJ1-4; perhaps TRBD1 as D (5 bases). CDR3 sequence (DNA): TGCGCCAGCAGCCAAGTTCCCTCGGACATGCGGGAACTGTTTTTT. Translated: CASSQVPSDMRELFF.